The clone carrying this T cell receptor beta chain showed up many times. TCRdb redid the calling of the 5' RACE reads with MiXCR, one entry per CDR3 protein. The sample has about 200,000 distinct CDR3 sequences; over 9.5% are singletons. The data were taken from a study of identical twins. This CDR3 region has 15 residues. CDR1 KGHSH and CDR2 LQKENI come from the germline V gene. V gave up 5 bases and J gave up 4 bases; unmatched junction bases: 9. What was sequenced was memory T cells sorted from blood. This receptor was identified in a man in his fifties or sixties in good health. The J gene is TRBJ1-1, the V gene TRBV18, with 8 nucleotides matching TRBD1. The CDR3 nucleotides are TGTGCCAGCTCAACACGACAGGGGATAGGCACTGAAGCTTTCTTT. It translates to CASSTRQGIGTEAFF.